These T cell receptor beta chains were read from a single sample in a study of beta chain features in type 1 diabetes. Measured with immunoSEQ multiplex PCR; TCRdb has only the in-frame clones, and not every one. The sample has 150,000 to 200,000 clones, approximately 62% seen once. What was sequenced was naive CD4+ T cells from blood. All receptors come from a man aged 30-40 years with type 1 diabetes. The conserved cysteine and the conserved F or W are not part of the CDR3 here.

V,J,CDR3
TRBV7-2,TRBJ2-7,ASSPRIGDYEQY
TRBV4-1,TRBJ2-4,ASGQGEGKNIQY
TRBV14,TRBJ1-6,ASSQDVGFSASPLH
TRBV29-1,TRBJ1-2,SVEEGHGYGYT
TRBV6-6,TRBJ2-7,ASSPVSYEQY
TRBV14,TRBJ1-4,ASSQGTGEKLF
TRBV7-9,TRBJ1-1,ASSLRQTSYQAF
TRBV29-1,TRBJ2-5,SEQYQETQY
TRBV29-1,TRBJ1-1,SVRGQNTEAF
TRBV25-1,TRBJ2-7,ASSVGTYEQY
TRBV4-3,TRBJ2-7,ASSQGSPGNEQY
TRBV30,TRBJ1-2,AGDRDGYGYT
TRBV7-2,TRBJ1-4,ASSLAPETGREKLF
TRBV10-3,TRBJ1-1,AIRDRWGTEAF
TRBV7-9,TRBJ1-1,ASSGTLEDTEAF
TRBV9,TRBJ2-3,ASSVAPVGAGTDTQY
TRBV25-1,TRBJ1-2,ASRTAGTFYGYT
TRBV7-2,TRBJ2-3,ASERGGSTDTQY
TRBV5-4,TRBJ2-5,ASSLSVSGGAKTQY
TRBV7-9,TRBJ2-5,ASSPGTTQETQY
TRBV9,TRBJ2-5,ASSTRPAGEETQY
TRBV25-1,TRBJ1-1,ASSGIMYTEAF
TRBV10-3,TRBJ1-6,AVTGGGGDSPLH
TRBV5-6,TRBJ1-2,ASTATQNYGYT
TRBV7-9,TRBJ2-5,ASSLTSPRETQY
TRBV9,TRBJ2-5,ASNRDSGQETQY
TRBV23-1,TRBJ2-4,ASSQLGGSKNIQY
TRBV30,TRBJ1-3,AWSEAAYSGNTIY
TRBV14,TRBJ2-1,ASSLIAGRGYGEQF
TRBV7-9,TRBJ1-6,ASSEPGNFGNSPLH
TRBV14,TRBJ1-6,ASSQALPRRNSPLH
TRBV20-1,TRBJ1-2,SAPLTKGYT
TRBV6-5,TRBJ1-2,ASSSDRNYGYT
TRBV29-1,TRBJ1-1,SVAWGLKNTEAF
TRBV29-1,TRBJ2-3,SVEAPNTDTQY
TRBV9,TRBJ2-1,ASSLAGGVTYNEQF